The entry below gives a single T cell receptor beta chain sequence along with its context. As yet, its antigen is unknown. J gave up 8 bases and V 3 bases, and 7 bases lay outside the gene matches. The CDR3 is 13 residues long. The germline gives CDR1 GTSNPN, CDR2 SVGIG (reference sequence). The sample belongs to a study of circulating and synovial CD4+ cells in juvenile arthritis. Broader study findings: Bulk blood CD4 samples held at least an order of magnitude more or fewer genomes than CPL.

Generated by immunoSEQ multiplex PCR, the TCRdb table keeps only in-frame clones and is missing some. The sample lists some 35,000 clones; over 95% were seen once. The rearrangement links TRBV30 to TRBJ1-1; 9 nucleotides align to TRBD1. The sample was CD4+ T cells from blood. The sequence was obtained from a human donor with juvenile idiopathic arthritis. This CDR3 reads CAWSETGGAEAFF. CDR3 in DNA: TGTGCCTGGAGCGAAACAGGGGGCGCGGAAGCTTTCTTT. The full variable domain, with the rest looked up from reference TRBV30 and TRBJ1-1, is SQTIHQWPATLVQPVGSPLSLECTVEGTSNPNLYWYRQAAGRGLQLLFYSVGIGQISSEVPQNLSASRPQDRQFILSSKKLLLSDSGFYLCAWSETGGAEAFFGQGTRLTVV.